This TCR beta chain was obtained from a study of T-cell memory formation after mild COVID-19 (dated by TCRdb to 2020 to 2023). Describing the broader study: TCR sequence clusters from the two donors were largely donor specific. In a couple of donors, T-cell clones that expanded and contracted after mild COVID-19 were followed by sequencing TCRalpha and TCRbeta repertoires longitudinally. Two young, previously healthy adult volunteers, one female and one male, were included in the cohort. Beyond this particular receptor, the publication reports: Contracting CD4+ clones were located mainly in the CM and EM memory subsets, whereas CD8+ clones were found to be enriched in EMRA. Clones contracting from day 15 to 85 had balanced CD4/CD8 phenotypes, while a second wave expanding from day 15 to 37 was biased towards CD4+. Some responding clones were found in pre-infection memory, which suggests that pre-existing cross-reactive memory T cells took part in the SARS-CoV-2 response. Only a couple of mild cases were covered by the study, and larger cohorts that include severe cases with pre-infection samples were considered necessary. SARS-CoV-2 specificity was not confirmed for the second-wave clones peaking on day 37.

At the junction V is shortened by 4 bases and J by 5 bases, with 14 bases in between. Inclusive of the bounding cysteine and phenylalanine, the CDR3 is 14 residues long. Only the CDR3 part of the read is kept: 42 bases, read in frame from the first base. In its sample, this clonotype was seen many times. Its antigen specificity is not known. No qualities accompany the bases; no much larger clone lies one base away. PBMCs were isolated by Ficoll-Paque density gradient centrifugation. Sequencing used an Illumina NovaSeq 6000. TCRalpha and TCRbeta cDNA libraries were constructed by 5'RACE with constant-segment primers, with sample barcodes and unique molecular identifiers being introduced. RNA was extracted from every sample with Trizol reagent. Amplification of the libraries took two PCR steps, and the second step added a second sample barcode plus Illumina TruSeq adapters. Sequencing of the libraries was done on an Illumina NovaSeq, producing 2 x 150 bp paired-end reads. For the original study's pipeline: The reads were demultiplexed and collapsed into UMI-guided consensus sequences using migec v1.2.7. Using mixcr v2.1.11, UMI consensuses were aligned to TRA and TRB V and J templates and then assembled into clonotypes. Clonotypes were classified as expanded or contracted when called significant by both edgeR and NoisET, with noise models trained on biological replicates. For edgeR calls, the cutoffs were a false discovery rate-adjusted p below 0.01 and a log2 fold-change threshold of 1. As an exploratory analysis of dynamics, max-normalized trajectories of the 1000 most abundant clonotypes were examined by PCA with hierarchical clustering. Separately sequenced CD4+ and CD8+ repertoires were used to assign the CD4 or CD8 phenotype of responding clones. TCRdb reworked the public reads: Q25 trimming with fastp, MiXCR clone assembly, productive beta chains retained. Identical CDR3 protein sequences are pooled into one entry, listed with their most common genes and DNA. TCRdb assigned the V and J calls; the authors' analysis was not used. This sample holds a few hundred thousand distinct CDR3 sequences; roughly a fifth were observed only once. The ten largest clones represent roughly 9.1% of the sample.

This sequence uses TRBV12-3 or TRBV12-4 and TRBJ1-2, with no confident D gene call. Sample: PBMCs or a T cell subset sorted from them (not recorded which). This sequence was found in an adult woman who had mild COVID-19 (a few samples of this study predate the infection). The sample titles of this study are shuffled in the database, so cell type and time point are left out; the donor was told from shared clones. For the CDR3, the sequence is CASSWRAGSYGYTF. The nucleotides are TGTGCCAGCAGTTGGCGCGCGGGGAGTTATGGCTACACCTTC.